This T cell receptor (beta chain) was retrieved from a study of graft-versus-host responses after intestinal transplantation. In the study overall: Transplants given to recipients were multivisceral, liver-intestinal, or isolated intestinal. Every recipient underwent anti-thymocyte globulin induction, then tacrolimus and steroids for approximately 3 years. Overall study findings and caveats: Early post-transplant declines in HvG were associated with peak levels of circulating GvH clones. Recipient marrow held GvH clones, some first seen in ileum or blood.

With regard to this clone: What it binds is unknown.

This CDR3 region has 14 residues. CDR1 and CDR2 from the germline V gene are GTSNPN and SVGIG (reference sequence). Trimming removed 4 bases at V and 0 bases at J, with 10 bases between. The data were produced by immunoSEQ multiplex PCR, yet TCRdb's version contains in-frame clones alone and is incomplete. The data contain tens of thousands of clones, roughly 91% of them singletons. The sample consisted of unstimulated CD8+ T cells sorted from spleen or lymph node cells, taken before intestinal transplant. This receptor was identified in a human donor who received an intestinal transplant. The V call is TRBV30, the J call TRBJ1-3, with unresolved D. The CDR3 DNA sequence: TGTGCCTGGATGACCGGGATCTCTGGAAACACCATATATTTT. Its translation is CAWMTGISGNTIYF. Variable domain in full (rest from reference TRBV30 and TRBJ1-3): SQTIHQWPATLVQPVGSPLSLECTVEGTSNPNLYWYRQAAGRGLQLLFYSVGIGQISSEVPQNLSASRPQDRQFILSSKKLLLSDSGFYLCAWMTGISGNTIYFGEGSWLTVV.